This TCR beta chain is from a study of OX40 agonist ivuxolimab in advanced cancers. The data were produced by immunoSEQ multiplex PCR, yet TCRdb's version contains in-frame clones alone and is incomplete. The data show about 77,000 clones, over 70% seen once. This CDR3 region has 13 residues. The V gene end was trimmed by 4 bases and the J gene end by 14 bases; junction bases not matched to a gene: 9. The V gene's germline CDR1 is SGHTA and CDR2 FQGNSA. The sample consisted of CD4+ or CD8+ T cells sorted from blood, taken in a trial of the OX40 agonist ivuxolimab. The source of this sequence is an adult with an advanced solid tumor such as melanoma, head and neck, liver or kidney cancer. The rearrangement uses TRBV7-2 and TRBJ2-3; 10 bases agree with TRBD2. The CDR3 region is CASSSNTAGGRYF. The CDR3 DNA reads TGTGCCAGCAGCTCTAATACAGCGGGGGGGAGGTATTTT.